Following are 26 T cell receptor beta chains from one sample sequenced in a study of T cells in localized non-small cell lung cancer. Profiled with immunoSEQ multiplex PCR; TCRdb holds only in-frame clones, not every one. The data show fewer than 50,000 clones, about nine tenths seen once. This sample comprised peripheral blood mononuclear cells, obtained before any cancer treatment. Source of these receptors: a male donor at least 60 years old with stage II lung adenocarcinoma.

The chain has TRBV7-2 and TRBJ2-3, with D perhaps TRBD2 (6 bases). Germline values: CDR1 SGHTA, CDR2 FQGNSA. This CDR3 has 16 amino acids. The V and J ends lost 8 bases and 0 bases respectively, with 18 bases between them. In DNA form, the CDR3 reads TGTGCCAGCCGGACCAGGCCTAGCGCAAGCACAGATACGCAGTATTTT. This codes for CASRTRPSASTDTQYF.

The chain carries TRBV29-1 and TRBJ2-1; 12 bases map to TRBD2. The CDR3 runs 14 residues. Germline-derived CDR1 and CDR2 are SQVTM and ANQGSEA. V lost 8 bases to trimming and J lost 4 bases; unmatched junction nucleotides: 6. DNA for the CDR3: TGCAGCTTTCGGACTAGCGGGATATACAATGAGCAGTTCTTC. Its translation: CSFRTSGIYNEQFF.

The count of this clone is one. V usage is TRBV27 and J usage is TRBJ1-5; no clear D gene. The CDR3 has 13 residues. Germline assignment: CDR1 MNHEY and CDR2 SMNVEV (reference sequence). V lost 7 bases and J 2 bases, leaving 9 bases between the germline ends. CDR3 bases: TGTGCCAGCAAGGGAGATGGCAATCAGCCCCAGCATTTT. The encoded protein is CASKGDGNQPQHF.

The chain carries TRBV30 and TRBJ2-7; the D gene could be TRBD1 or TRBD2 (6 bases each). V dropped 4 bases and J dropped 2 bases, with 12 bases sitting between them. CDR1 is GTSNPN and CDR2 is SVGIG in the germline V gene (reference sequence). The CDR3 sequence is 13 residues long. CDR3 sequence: CAWNGGPPYEQYF. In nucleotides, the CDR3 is TGTGCCTGGAACGGGGGCCCTCCCTACGAGCAGTACTTC.

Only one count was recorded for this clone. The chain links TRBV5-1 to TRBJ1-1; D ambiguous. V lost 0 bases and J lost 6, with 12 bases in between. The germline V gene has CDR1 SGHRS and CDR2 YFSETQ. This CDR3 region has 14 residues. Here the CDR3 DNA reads TGCGCCAGCAGCTTGGAGATTAGTAACTCTGAAGCTTTCTTT. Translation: CASSLEISNSEAFF.

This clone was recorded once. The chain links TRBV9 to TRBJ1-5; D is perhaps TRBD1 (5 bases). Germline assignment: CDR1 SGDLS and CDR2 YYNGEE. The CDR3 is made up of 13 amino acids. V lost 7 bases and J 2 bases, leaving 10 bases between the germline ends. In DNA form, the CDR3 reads TGTGCCAGCGGGACCGCAGGCAATCAGCCCCAGCATTTT. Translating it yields CASGTAGNQPQHF.

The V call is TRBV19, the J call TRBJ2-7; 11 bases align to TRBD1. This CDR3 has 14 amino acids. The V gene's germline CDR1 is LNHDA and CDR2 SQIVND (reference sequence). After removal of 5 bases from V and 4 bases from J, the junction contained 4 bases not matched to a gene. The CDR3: CASSSGTGGYEQYF. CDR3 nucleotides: TGTGCCAGTAGTTCCGGGACAGGGGGGTACGAGCAGTACTTC.

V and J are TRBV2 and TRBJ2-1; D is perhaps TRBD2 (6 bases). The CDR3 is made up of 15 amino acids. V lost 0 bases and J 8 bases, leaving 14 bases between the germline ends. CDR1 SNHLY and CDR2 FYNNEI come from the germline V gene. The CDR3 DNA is TGTGCCAGCAGTGAAGCGCTTCGACTAGACGATGAGCAGTTCTTC. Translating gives CASSEALRLDDEQFF.

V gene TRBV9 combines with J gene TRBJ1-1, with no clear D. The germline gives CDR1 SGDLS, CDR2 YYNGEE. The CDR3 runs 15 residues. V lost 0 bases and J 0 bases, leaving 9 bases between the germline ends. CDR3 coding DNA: TGTGCCAGCAGCGTAGCTGCTGGGGTGAACACTGAAGCTTTCTTT. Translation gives CASSVAAGVNTEAFF. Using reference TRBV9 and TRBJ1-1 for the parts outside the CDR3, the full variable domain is DSGVTQTPKHLITATGQRVTLRCSPRSGDLSVYWYQQSLDQGLQFLIQYYNGEERAKGNILERFSAQQFPDLHSELNLSSLELGDSALYFCASSVAAGVNTEAFFGQGTRLTVV.

DNA for the CDR3: TGTGCCAGCAGGTCTAGCGGGAGGGGACAGACCCAGTACTTC. It translates to CASRSSGRGQTQYF. The chain recombines TRBV6-5 with TRBJ2-5; 12 bases agree with TRBD2. The CDR3 contains 14 residues. Per the germline V gene, CDR1 is MNHEY and CDR2 is SVGAGI. V was pared by 6 bases and J by 6 bases, with 5 bases of the junction left unmatched.

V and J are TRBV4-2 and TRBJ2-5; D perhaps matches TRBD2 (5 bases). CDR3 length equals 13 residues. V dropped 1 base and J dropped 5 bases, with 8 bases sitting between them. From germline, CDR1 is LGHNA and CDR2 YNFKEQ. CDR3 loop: CASSQASSETQYF. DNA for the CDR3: TGTGCCAGCAGCCAAGCTAGCAGTGAGACCCAGTACTTC.

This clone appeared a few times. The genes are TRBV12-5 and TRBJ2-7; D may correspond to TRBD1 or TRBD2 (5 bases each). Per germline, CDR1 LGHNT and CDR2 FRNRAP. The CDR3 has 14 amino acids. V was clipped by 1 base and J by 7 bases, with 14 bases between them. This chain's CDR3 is CASGLEGPAEEQYF. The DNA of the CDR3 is TGTGCTAGTGGTTTGGAGGGACCCGCGGAAGAGCAGTACTTC.

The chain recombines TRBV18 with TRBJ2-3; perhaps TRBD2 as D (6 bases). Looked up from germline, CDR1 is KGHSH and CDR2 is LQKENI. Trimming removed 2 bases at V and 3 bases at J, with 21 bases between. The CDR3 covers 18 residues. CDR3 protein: CASSPTPRVGGRTDTQYF. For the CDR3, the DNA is TGTGCCAGCTCACCAACCCCCCGCGTGGGGGGTCGGACAGATACGCAGTATTTT. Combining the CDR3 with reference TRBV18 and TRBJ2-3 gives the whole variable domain NAGVMQNPRHLVRRRGQEARLRCSPMKGHSHVYWYRQLPEEGLKFMVYLQKENIIDESGMPKERFSAEFPKEGPSILRIQQVVRGDSAAYFCASSPTPRVGGRTDTQYFGPGTRLTVL.

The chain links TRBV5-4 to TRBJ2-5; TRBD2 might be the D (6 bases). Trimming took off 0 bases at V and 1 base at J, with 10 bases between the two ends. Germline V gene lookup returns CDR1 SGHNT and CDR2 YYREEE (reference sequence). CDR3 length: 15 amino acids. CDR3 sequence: CASSLGGIPQETQYF. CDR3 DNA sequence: TGTGCCAGCAGCTTGGGCGGGATACCCCAAGAGACCCAGTACTTC. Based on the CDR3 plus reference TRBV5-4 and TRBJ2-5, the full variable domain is ETGVTQSPTHLIKTRGQQVTLRCSSQSGHNTVSWYQQALGQGPQFIFQYYREEENGRGNFPPRFSGLQFPNYSSELNVNALELDDSALYLCASSLGGIPQETQYFGPGTRLLVL.

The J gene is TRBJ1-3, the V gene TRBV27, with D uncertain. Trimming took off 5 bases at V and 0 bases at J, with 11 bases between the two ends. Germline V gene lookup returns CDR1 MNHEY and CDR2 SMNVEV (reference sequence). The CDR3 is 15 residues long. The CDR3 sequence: CASSRNQFSGNTIYF. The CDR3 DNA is TGTGCCAGCAGTCGGAACCAATTCTCTGGAAACACCATATATTTT.

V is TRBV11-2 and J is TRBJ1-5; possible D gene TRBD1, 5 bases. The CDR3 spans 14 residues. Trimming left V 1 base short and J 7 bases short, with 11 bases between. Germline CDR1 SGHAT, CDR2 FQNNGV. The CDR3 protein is CASSLGGTSQPQHF. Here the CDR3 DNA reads TGTGCCAGCAGCTTAGGCGGGACTAGCCAGCCCCAGCATTTT.

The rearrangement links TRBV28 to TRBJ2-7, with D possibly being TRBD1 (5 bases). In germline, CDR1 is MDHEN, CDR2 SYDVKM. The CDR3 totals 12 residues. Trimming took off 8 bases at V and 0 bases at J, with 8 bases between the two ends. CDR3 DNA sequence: TGTGCCAGCCATGGGGCCTCCTACGAGCAGTACTTC. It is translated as CASHGASYEQYF.

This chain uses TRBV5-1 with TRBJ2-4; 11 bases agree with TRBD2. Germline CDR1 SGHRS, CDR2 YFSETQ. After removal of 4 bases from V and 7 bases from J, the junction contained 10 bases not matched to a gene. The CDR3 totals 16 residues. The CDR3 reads CASSPFSGRAGNIQYF. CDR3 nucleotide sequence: TGCGCCAGCAGCCCCTTTAGCGGGAGGGCCGGGAACATTCAGTACTTC.

CDR3 residues: CASSAPGPMEDEQFF. CDR3 nucleotide sequence: TGTGCCAGTAGTGCCCCGGGCCCCATGGAGGATGAGCAGTTCTTC. The chain employs TRBV19 and TRBJ2-1, with D possibly TRBD2 on 5 matching bases. The CDR3 loop spans 15 amino acids. CDR1 is LNHDA and CDR2 is SQIVND in the germline V gene (reference sequence). Trimming shortened V by 5 bases and J by 8 bases, and 19 bases separated the two germline ends.

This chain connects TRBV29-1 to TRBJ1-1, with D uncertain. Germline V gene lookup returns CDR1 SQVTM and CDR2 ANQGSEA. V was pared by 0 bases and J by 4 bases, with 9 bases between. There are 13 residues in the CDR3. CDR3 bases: TGCAGCGTTGAAGACCTAATGCGCACTGAAGCTTTCTTT. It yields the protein CSVEDLMRTEAFF.

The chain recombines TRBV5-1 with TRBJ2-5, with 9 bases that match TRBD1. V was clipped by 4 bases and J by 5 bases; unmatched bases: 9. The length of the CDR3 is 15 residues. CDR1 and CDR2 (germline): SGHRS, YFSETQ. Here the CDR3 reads CASSRGQGGGETQYF. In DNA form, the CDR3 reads TGCGCCAGCAGCAGGGGACAGGGAGGAGGGGAGACCCAGTACTTC.

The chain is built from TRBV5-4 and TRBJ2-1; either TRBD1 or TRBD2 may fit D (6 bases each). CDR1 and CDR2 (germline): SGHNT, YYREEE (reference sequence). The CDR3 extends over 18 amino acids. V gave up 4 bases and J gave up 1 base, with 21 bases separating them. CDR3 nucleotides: TGTGCCAGCAGCGACCCGGGAGTCCTAAGGGGGTCCTACAATGAGCAGTTCTTC. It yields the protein CASSDPGVLRGSYNEQFF.

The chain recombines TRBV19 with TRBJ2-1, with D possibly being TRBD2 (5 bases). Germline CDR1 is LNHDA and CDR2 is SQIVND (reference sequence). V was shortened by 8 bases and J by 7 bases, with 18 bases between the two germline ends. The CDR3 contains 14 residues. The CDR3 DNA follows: TGTGCCAGTGGCCTTCGTCCCCCGGGGAATGAGCAGTTCTTC. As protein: CASGLRPPGNEQFF.

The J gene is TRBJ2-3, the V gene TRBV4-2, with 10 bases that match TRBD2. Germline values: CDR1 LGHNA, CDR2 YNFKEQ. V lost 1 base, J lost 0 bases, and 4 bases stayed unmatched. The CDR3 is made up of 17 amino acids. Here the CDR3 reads CASSQGGAGGSTDTQYF. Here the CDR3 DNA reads TGTGCCAGCAGCCAAGGGGGAGCGGGAGGGAGCACAGATACGCAGTATTTT.

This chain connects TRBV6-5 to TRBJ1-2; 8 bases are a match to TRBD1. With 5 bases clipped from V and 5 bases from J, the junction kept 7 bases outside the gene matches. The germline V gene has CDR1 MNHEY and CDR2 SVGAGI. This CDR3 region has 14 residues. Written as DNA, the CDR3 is TGTGCCAGCAGTCCGGACAGGGATGGGTATGGCTACACCTTC. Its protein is CASSPDRDGYGYTF.

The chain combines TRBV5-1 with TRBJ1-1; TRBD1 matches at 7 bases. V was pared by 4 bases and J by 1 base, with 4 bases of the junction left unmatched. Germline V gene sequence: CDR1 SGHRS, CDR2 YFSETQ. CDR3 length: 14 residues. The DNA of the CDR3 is TGCGCCAGCAGCACGGGACAGCCGAACACTGAAGCTTTCTTT. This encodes CASSTGQPNTEAFF.